A selection of T cell receptor beta chains follows, all from one sample in a study of OX40 agonist ivuxolimab in advanced cancers. Generated by immunoSEQ multiplex PCR, the TCRdb table keeps only in-frame clones and is missing some. The sample has about 89,000 clones; 85% to 95% are singletons. The input for sequencing was CD4+ or CD8+ T cells sorted from blood, taken in a trial of the OX40 agonist ivuxolimab. The receptor set was obtained from an adult with an advanced solid tumor such as melanoma, head and neck, liver or kidney cancer. The CDR3 runs from the conserved cysteine through the conserved F or W. D genes are given only for firm matches. Clone size is shown for a subset of rows, as once, few, many or a class of expanded clone.

D: .
J: TRBJ2-1
size: .
V: TRBV30
DNA: TGTGCCTGGAACTCCGATAGCTCCTACAATGAGCAGTTCTTC
CDR3: CAWNSDSSYNEQFF

D: .
J: TRBJ2-7
size: few
V: TRBV14
DNA: TGTGCCAGCAGCCCCGGATTTATCTCCTACGAGCAGTACTTC
CDR3: CASSPGFISYEQYF

D: .
J: TRBJ2-6
size: once
V: TRBV18
DNA: TGTGCCAGCCTTCAATCTGGGGCCAACGTCCTGACTTTC
CDR3: CASLQSGANVLTF

D: TRBD1
J: TRBJ1-3
size: .
V: TRBV28
DNA: TGTGCCAGCAGTTTCGACAGGGGGAAGGGAAACACCATATATTTT
CDR3: CASSFDRGKGNTIYF

D: .
J: TRBJ1-5
size: .
V: TRBV6-1
DNA: TGTGCCAGCAGTCAAAGACGTCACAATCAGCCCCAGCATTTT
CDR3: CASSQRRHNQPQHF

D: .
J: TRBJ1-1
size: .
V: TRBV30
DNA: TGTGCCTGGACCGGGACGTGGAACACTGAAGCTTTCTTT
CDR3: CAWTGTWNTEAFF

D: .
J: TRBJ1-5
size: .
V: TRBV28
DNA: TGTGCCAGCAGTTTAGAGGGAATGGGGGATCAGCCCCAGCATTTT
CDR3: CASSLEGMGDQPQHF

D: .
J: TRBJ2-2
size: .
V: TRBV30
DNA: TGTGCCTGGACGGTGAACACCGGGGAGCTGTTTTTT
CDR3: CAWTVNTGELFF

D: .
J: TRBJ1-2
size: .
V: TRBV27
DNA: TGTGCCAGCAGTTTCAGTGACGGCATCTATGGCTACACCTTC
CDR3: CASSFSDGIYGYTF

D: TRBD1
J: TRBJ1-2
size: .
V: TRBV30
DNA: TGTGCCTGGAGTGCCGACAGGGACTATGGCTACACCTTC
CDR3: CAWSADRDYGYTF

D: .
J: TRBJ2-7
size: few
V: TRBV7-2
DNA: TGTGCCAGCAGCACTTCCAGTTCCTACGAGCAGTACTTC
CDR3: CASSTSSSYEQYF

D: TRBD2
J: TRBJ2-1
size: .
V: TRBV12-5
DNA: TGTGCTAGTGGTTTGGTAGTTAGCGGGGCCTACAATGAGCAGTTCTTC
CDR3: CASGLVVSGAYNEQFF

D: .
J: TRBJ1-5
size: .
V: TRBV6-1
DNA: TGTGCCAGCAGTGTCGTCTCTAGCAATCAGCCCCAGCATTTT
CDR3: CASSVVSSNQPQHF

D: .
J: TRBJ2-5
size: .
V: TRBV2
DNA: TGTGCCAGCAGAACCGGGACTGAAGAGACCCAGTACTTC
CDR3: CASRTGTEETQYF

D: .
J: TRBJ1-1
size: .
V: TRBV6-1
DNA: TGTGCCAGCAGTGGGATGCAGGGGATGTCTGAAGCTTTCTTT
CDR3: CASSGMQGMSEAFF

D: .
J: TRBJ1-6
size: .
V: TRBV11-1
DNA: TGTGCCAGCAGCTTAATGGAGGGGCGAAATTCACCCCTCCACTTT
CDR3: CASSLMEGRNSPLHF

D: .
J: TRBJ1-3
size: .
V: TRBV28
DNA: TGTGCCAGCAGTCAGCAGGACTCCTCTGGAAACACCATATATTTT
CDR3: CASSQQDSSGNTIYF

D: TRBD1
J: TRBJ1-2
size: .
V: TRBV7-9
DNA: TGTGCCAGCAGCCCCTGGGACAGAATTAACTATGGCTACACCTTC
CDR3: CASSPWDRINYGYTF

D: .
J: TRBJ2-7
size: .
V: TRBV6-5
DNA: TGTGCCAGCAGTTTTGCACAGGCCGCCTACGAGCAGTACTTC
CDR3: CASSFAQAAYEQYF

D: TRBD2
J: TRBJ2-1
size: .
V: TRBV18
DNA: TGTGCCAGCTCACCACCTATAACTAGCGGGAGTCGTGAGCAGTTCTTC
CDR3: CASSPPITSGSREQFF

D: .
J: TRBJ1-5
size: .
V: TRBV6-9
DNA: TGTGCCAGCAGCCCCAACAGAAATCAGCCCCAGCATTTT
CDR3: CASSPNRNQPQHF

D: TRBD1
J: TRBJ1-2
size: once
V: TRBV6-5
DNA: TGTGCCAGCAGTTACTCGAAGGCCGGGACAGCGGGCTACACCTTC
CDR3: CASSYSKAGTAGYTF

D: .
J: TRBJ2-7
size: .
V: TRBV29-1
DNA: TGCAGCGTTCTAGACGACTACGAGCAGTACTTC
CDR3: CSVLDDYEQYF

D: TRBD2
J: TRBJ2-4
size: .
V: TRBV11-2
DNA: TGTGCCAGCAGCTCCGTTGCGGGGCGGGGGGCCAAAAACATTCAGTACTTC
CDR3: CASSSVAGRGAKNIQYF